The next 30 T cell receptor beta chains were all read from a single sample in a study of human T cells and chemical hapten exposure. Noted time point: patch test 1, 2 weeks after DPC sensitization. Treatment denoted: therapeutic diphenylcyclopropenone sensitization with weekly scalp DPC. Using its own MiXCR run on the RACE reads, TCRdb lists one record per CDR3 protein. The sample includes over 85,000 distinct CDR3 sequences, around 12% of them seen just once. Sequencing used whole blood, obtained in connection with sensitization to the hapten diphenylcyclopropenone (DPC). These receptors all stem from a woman aged 40 to 50 with alopecia areata. Some clones in this sample may be carry-over from other donors' samples.

The chain uses TRBV28 and TRBJ1-1; D may be TRBD1 (5 bases). Between the trimmed V and J ends, which lost 5 bases and 8 bases, there was a span of 12 bases. Germline values: CDR1 MDHEN, CDR2 SYDVKM. There are 12 residues in the CDR3. The CDR3 bases are TGTGCCAGCAGTAAGGGACGTTTGGAAGCTTTCTTT. Translated, it gives CASSKGRLEAFF.

The chain couples TRBV6-5 to TRBJ2-3; the D is unclear. The CDR3 has 12 amino acids. Looked up from germline, CDR1 is MNHEY and CDR2 is SVGAGI. The V gene lost 6 bases and the J gene lost 4 bases, with 8 bases spanning the gap. CDR3 amino acids: CASRGSADTQYF. CDR3 coding DNA: TGTGCCAGCAGGGGAAGCGCAGATACGCAGTATTTT.

A few counts support this clonotype. Here the CDR3 reads CASSVDKTGGVRQETQYF. The CDR3 DNA reads TGTGCCAGCAGCGTAGACAAAACAGGGGGGGTTAGGCAAGAGACCCAGTACTTC. The chain uses TRBV9 and TRBJ2-5, with D possibly TRBD1 on 8 matching bases. Trimming took off 0 bases at V and 2 bases at J, with 20 bases between the two ends. This CDR3 comprises 18 residues. Germline V CDR1 and CDR2: SGDLS, YYNGEE.

The chain is built from TRBV28 and TRBJ2-7; no clear D gene. Per germline, CDR1 MDHEN and CDR2 SYDVKM. V shed 5 bases and J shed 0 bases, with 5 bases lying between them. The CDR3 consists of 12 residues. The CDR3 protein is CASSQFSYEQYF. In DNA form, the CDR3 reads TGTGCCAGCAGTCAATTCTCCTACGAGCAGTACTTC.

This chain connects TRBV5-1 to TRBJ2-3; D gene ambiguous. Germline V CDR1 and CDR2: SGHRS, YFSETQ. This CDR3 has 13 amino acids. The V end lost 3 bases, the J end lost 6 bases, and 11 bases lay between the germline ends. This CDR3 is CASSYTLGDTQYF. The CDR3 nucleotides are TGCGCCAGCAGCTACACCCTTGGGGATACGCAGTATTTT. The variable domain in full, completed from reference TRBV5-1 and TRBJ2-3, reads KAGVTQTPRYLIKTRGQQVTLSCSPISGHRSVSWYQQTPGQGLQFLFEYFSETQRNKGNFPGRFSGRQFSNSRSEMNVSTLELGDSALYLCASSYTLGDTQYFGPGTRLTVL.

This clonotype was observed many times. The CDR3 loop reads CASSFTGNEQFF. In DNA form, the CDR3 reads TGTGCCAGCAGCTTTACAGGCAATGAGCAGTTCTTC. The chain couples TRBV7-9 to TRBJ2-1; maybe TRBD1 (5 bases). Trimming pared 3 bases from V and 6 bases from J, leaving 6 bases between. Germline V gives CDR1 SEHNR, CDR2 FQNEAQ (reference sequence). This CDR3 is 12 amino acids long.

This clonotype was seen at least ten times. This sequence joins TRBV28 and TRBJ2-1, with D possibly being TRBD2 (6 bases). From germline, CDR1 is MDHEN and CDR2 SYDVKM. CDR3 size: 14 residues. Trimming took 8 bases from V and 2 from J, leaving 13 bases between them. The CDR3 protein is CASVPTGAYNEQFF. CDR3 bases: TGTGCCAGCGTCCCAACGGGAGCCTACAATGAGCAGTTCTTC.

In its sample, this clonotype was seen a few times. This chain connects TRBV7-3 to TRBJ2-5, with TRBD2 matching over 8 bases. The trim removed 0 bases at V and 5 bases at J, leaving 5 bases unmatched. Germline loops: CDR1 SGHTA, CDR2 FQGTGA. This CDR3 region has 15 residues. CDR3: CASSLTSGRGETQYF. The CDR3 DNA reads TGTGCCAGCAGCTTAACGAGCGGGAGAGGGGAGACCCAGTACTTC.

This clonotype is medium-sized (0.01 to 0.1%) by share. V usage is TRBV29-1 and J usage is TRBJ2-4, with 9 bases lining up with TRBD1. The CDR3 is made up of 15 amino acids. V lost 6 bases to trimming and J lost 6 bases; unmatched junction nucleotides: 12. In germline, CDR1 is SQVTM, CDR2 ANQGSEA. CDR3 coding DNA: TGCAGCGTCGGGGGACAGGGCGGTCGCGGAAACATTCAGTACTTC. This gives the protein CSVGGQGGRGNIQYF.

There are a few counts of this clonotype. The V gene is TRBV7-3, the J gene TRBJ2-1, with D tentatively TRBD2 (6 bases). The V end was cut by 5 bases, the J end by 12 bases, with 23 bases between. The CDR3 is 15 residues long. The germline gives CDR1 SGHTA, CDR2 FQGTGA. CDR3 DNA: TGTGCCAGCAGCAAAGACCGGGAGAACGTTGGGGGGCAGTTCTTC. Translated: CASSKDRENVGGQFF.

This clonotype was seen repeatedly, ten times or more. J is TRBJ1-1 and V is TRBV4-1, with D tentatively TRBD1 (5 bases). V was trimmed by 1 base and J by 2 bases, leaving 17 bases between them. Per the germline V gene, CDR1 is MGHRA and CDR2 is YSYEKL. The CDR3 totals 17 residues. In DNA, the CDR3 is TGCGCCAGCAGCCAAGGGGGCGCGGACCAGTTTAACACTGAAGCTTTCTTT. As protein: CASSQGGADQFNTEAFF.

This clonotype was seen more than once but under ten times. The V and J genes are TRBV28 and TRBJ2-5; no clear D. The CDR3 loop spans 12 amino acids. Germline loops: CDR1 MDHEN, CDR2 SYDVKM. V was cut by 7 bases and J by 5 bases, with 11 bases left in between. The CDR3 DNA reads as TGTGCCAGCACCCAACTTGCGGAGACCCAGTACTTC. Protein: CASTQLAETQYF.

V usage is TRBV7-2 and J usage is TRBJ2-1; the D gene is possibly TRBD1 (6 bases). Trimming removed 10 bases from V and 4 bases from J, with 17 bases in between. Per germline, CDR1 SGHTA and CDR2 FQGNSA. This CDR3 contains 14 residues. The CDR3 coding sequence is TGTGCCACGCAAAGGGGGTCGGAATACAATGAGCAGTTCTTC. It translates to CATQRGSEYNEQFF.

The chain couples TRBV6-2 or TRBV6-3 to TRBJ2-1; 10 bases agree with TRBD2. The CDR3 is made up of 14 amino acids. After removal of 8 bases from V and 9 bases from J, the junction contained 10 bases not matched to a gene. Germline CDR1 reads MNHEY; CDR2 reads SVGEGT. The CDR3 here is CASHLGLARPEQFF. The CDR3 coding sequence is TGTGCCAGCCACTTGGGACTAGCGCGACCTGAGCAGTTCTTC.

The chain has TRBV6-4 and TRBJ2-4, with D perhaps matching TRBD2 (5 bases). V shed 0 bases and J shed 0 bases, with 9 bases lying between them. The CDR3 extends over 16 amino acids. Germline loops: CDR1 MRHNA, CDR2 SNTAGT. CDR3 sequence reads: CASSDSRDLAKNIQYF. As DNA, the CDR3 is TGTGCCAGCAGTGACTCGAGGGATCTAGCCAAAAACATTCAGTACTTC.

This clonotype was recorded at least ten times. This chain uses TRBV7-2 with TRBJ2-1; weak D call: TRBD1 (5 bases). Germline V lookup: CDR1 SGHTA, CDR2 FQGNSA. Deletions cut 5 bases from V and 13 bases from J, with 15 bases between. The CDR3 extends over 12 amino acids. CDR3: CASSLPQGAQFF. CDR3 nucleotides: TGTGCCAGCAGCCTACCCCAGGGTGCTCAGTTCTTC.

The chain recombines TRBV3-1 with TRBJ1-2; 12 bases are a match to TRBD1. Germline CDR1 and CDR2: LGHDT and YNNKEL (reference sequence). The CDR3 loop spans 15 amino acids. V lost 2 bases, J lost 4 bases, and 2 bases stayed unmatched. CDR3 nucleotide sequence: TGTGCCAGCAGCCAAAGGGACAGGGGGCTCTATGGCTACACCTTC. This codes for CASSQRDRGLYGYTF.

This clonotype has only a few counts. V gene TRBV12-3 or TRBV12-4 combines with J gene TRBJ2-5, with TRBD1 matching over 7 bases. This CDR3 contains 14 residues. Trimming cost V 6 bases and J 2 bases; bases outside gene matches: 6. The CDR3 here is CASSNRGHQETQYF. CDR3 sequence (DNA): TGTGCCAGCAGCAACAGGGGCCATCAAGAGACCCAGTACTTC.

There are many counts of this clonotype. The rearrangement joins TRBV2 to TRBJ1-2; 7 bases align to TRBD1. V dropped 8 bases and J dropped 3; count of bases not matched to a gene: 6. Germline V CDR1 and CDR2: SNHLY, FYNNEI. The CDR3 contains 13 residues. CDR3 sequence reads: CASCRGQDYGYTF. The DNA for the CDR3 is TGTGCCAGCTGCCGAGGACAGGACTATGGCTACACCTTC.

The chain recombines TRBV11-2 with TRBJ2-7; D call uncertain. CDR1 is SGHAT and CDR2 is FQNNGV in the germline V gene. CDR3 length: 14 residues. V shed 2 bases and J shed 0 bases, with 8 bases lying between them. The CDR3 bases are TGTGCCAGCAGCTTATCCTACTCCTCCTACGAGCAGTACTTC. Translating gives CASSLSYSSYEQYF.

This clonotype was counted only a few times. The V call is TRBV28, the J call TRBJ2-7, with TRBD1 identical over 8 bases. There are 11 residues in the CDR3. Germline CDR1 MDHEN, CDR2 SYDVKM. J was trimmed by 10 bases and V by 6 bases; bases with no gene match: 5. CDR3 residues: CASSSDRVQYF. CDR3 bases: TGTGCCAGCAGCTCGGACAGGGTTCAGTACTTC.

There are many counts of this clonotype. This chain uses TRBV6-4 with TRBJ2-2, with D possibly matching TRBD2 (5 bases). The CDR3 contains 15 residues. The germline V and J ends were trimmed by 0 bases and 6 bases, with 11 bases remaining between them. Germline V CDR1 and CDR2: MRHNA, SNTAGT. The DNA of the CDR3 is TGTGCCAGCAGTGACTCCCGGGAAGGATCCGGGGAGCTGTTTTTT. The encoded protein is CASSDSREGSGELFF.

The sample holds many counts of this clonotype. The chain recombines TRBV27 with TRBJ1-5; D possibly corresponds to TRBD1 (6 bases). The CDR3 extends over 15 amino acids. V was clipped by 1 base and J by 8 bases, with 15 bases between them. Germline V gene lookup returns CDR1 MNHEY and CDR2 SMNVEV (reference sequence). The CDR3 DNA sequence: TGTGCCAGCAGTTTATTTGGCAGGGGAGACGAGCCCCAGCATTTT. Its translation is CASSLFGRGDEPQHF.

The chain carries TRBV2 and TRBJ2-3; possibly TRBD1 for D (6 bases). Germline V lookup: CDR1 SNHLY, CDR2 FYNNEI. The CDR3 has 14 amino acids. Trimming shortened V by 8 bases and J by 5 bases, and 17 bases separated the two germline ends. As DNA, the CDR3 is TGTGCCAGCCGCCGACAGGAAATATTAGATACGCAGTATTTT. It translates to CASRRQEILDTQYF.

In this sample, this clonotype turned up a few times. This chain connects TRBV18 to TRBJ2-5, with 8 bases that match TRBD1. After removal of 1 base from V and 5 bases from J, the junction contained 3 bases not matched to a gene. From germline, CDR1 is KGHSH and CDR2 LQKENI. The CDR3 sequence is 14 residues long. The CDR3 loop is CASSPLDRGETQYF. CDR3 bases: TGTGCCAGCTCACCACTAGACAGGGGTGAGACCCAGTACTTC.

As DNA, the CDR3 is TGTGCCAGCAGCTTAGACAGATCTGGCTACACCTTC. It encodes CASSLDRSGYTF. The rearrangement uses TRBV7-9 and TRBJ1-2; unclear D gene. From germline, CDR1 is SEHNR and CDR2 FQNEAQ (reference sequence). CDR3 length equals 12 residues. V lost 1 base and J 7 bases, leaving 7 bases between the germline ends.

This clonotype was counted once. A read error is possible here, since a much larger clone lies one base away. J is TRBJ1-2 and V is TRBV6-6; D uncertain. This CDR3 contains 17 residues. Looked up from germline, CDR1 is MNHNY and CDR2 is SVGAGI (reference sequence). V lost 6 bases, J lost 5 bases, and 25 bases lay in between. Here the CDR3 DNA reads TGTGCCAGCAGCATGCCGAGACACACTACAAGCCTATATGGCTACACCTTC. Its translation is CASSMPRHTTSLYGYTF.

This clonotype was counted only a few times. The CDR3 coding sequence is TGTGCCAGCAGTTTAACTTTCCCCGGGGAGCTGTTTTTT. Translated, it gives CASSLTFPGELFF. The rearrangement joins TRBV27 to TRBJ2-2; D is ambiguous. Trimming left V 2 bases short and J 6 bases short, with 7 bases between. The CDR3 runs 13 residues. Germline V gene lookup returns CDR1 MNHEY and CDR2 SMNVEV (reference sequence).

The chain couples TRBV20-1 to TRBJ2-5, with 8 nucleotides matching TRBD1. There are 14 residues in the CDR3. Germline V gives CDR1 DFQATT, CDR2 SNEGSKA (reference sequence). Germline trimming cut 0 bases from V and 5 bases from J; bases unmatched to any gene: 5. CDR3 in amino acids: CSARDLRGQETQYF. The CDR3 DNA is TGCAGTGCTAGAGATCTCAGGGGGCAGGAGACCCAGTACTTC.

This chain links TRBV29-1 with TRBJ1-6; 7 bases agree with TRBD1. Germline lookup yields CDR1 SQVTM and CDR2 ANQGSEA. This CDR3 region has 13 residues. Trimming removed 4 bases from V and 7 bases from J; junction bases left unmatched: 4. Here the CDR3 DNA reads TGCAGCGTTGGACAGGGAGCAAATTCACCCCTCCACTTT. This encodes CSVGQGANSPLHF.